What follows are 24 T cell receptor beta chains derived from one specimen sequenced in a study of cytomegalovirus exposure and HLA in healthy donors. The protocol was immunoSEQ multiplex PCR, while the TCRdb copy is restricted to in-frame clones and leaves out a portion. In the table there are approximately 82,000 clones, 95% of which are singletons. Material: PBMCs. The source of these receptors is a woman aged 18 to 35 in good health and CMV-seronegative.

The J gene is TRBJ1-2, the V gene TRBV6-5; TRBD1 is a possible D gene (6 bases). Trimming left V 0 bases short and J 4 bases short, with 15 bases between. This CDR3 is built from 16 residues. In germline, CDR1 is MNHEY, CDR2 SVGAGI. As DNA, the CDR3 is TGTGCCAGCAGTTACTCGTTGACAGGCCGGGGCTATGGCTACACCTTC. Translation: CASSYSLTGRGYGYTF.

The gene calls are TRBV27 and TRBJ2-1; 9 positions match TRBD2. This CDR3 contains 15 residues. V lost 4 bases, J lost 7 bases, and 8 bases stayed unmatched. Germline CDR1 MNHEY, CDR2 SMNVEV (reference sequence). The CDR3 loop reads CASSSLAGLGNEQFF. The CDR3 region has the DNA TGTGCCAGCAGTTCTCTAGCGGGGTTGGGAAATGAGCAGTTCTTC.

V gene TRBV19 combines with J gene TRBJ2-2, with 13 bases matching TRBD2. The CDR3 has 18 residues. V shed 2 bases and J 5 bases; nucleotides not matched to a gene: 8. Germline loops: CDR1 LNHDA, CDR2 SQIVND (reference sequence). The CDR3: CASSIPGTSGGATGELFF. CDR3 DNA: TGTGCCAGTAGTATACCTGGCACTAGCGGGGGGGCAACCGGGGAGCTGTTTTTT.

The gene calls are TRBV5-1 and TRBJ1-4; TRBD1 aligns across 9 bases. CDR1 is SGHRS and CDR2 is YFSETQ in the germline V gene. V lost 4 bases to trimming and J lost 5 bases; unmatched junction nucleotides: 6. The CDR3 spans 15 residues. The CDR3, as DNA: TGCGCCAGCAGCCGGGACAGGGAGCTAAATGAAAAACTGTTTTTT. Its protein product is CASSRDRELNEKLFF.

Here the CDR3 reads CASSLGDTTTEAFF. The DNA of the CDR3 is TGTGCCAGCAGTTTAGGGGACACCACGACTGAAGCTTTCTTT. The chain employs TRBV28 and TRBJ1-1; D is possibly TRBD1 (6 bases). Germline values: CDR1 MDHEN, CDR2 SYDVKM. The CDR3 is 14 residues long. V dropped 2 bases and J dropped 5 bases, with 12 bases sitting between them.

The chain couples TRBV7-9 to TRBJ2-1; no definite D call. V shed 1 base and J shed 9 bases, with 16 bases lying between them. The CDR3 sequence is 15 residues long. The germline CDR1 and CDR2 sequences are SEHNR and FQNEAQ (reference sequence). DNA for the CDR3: TGTGCCAGCAGCTTAGGTTCCGGGTCCGGCGGTGAGCAGTTCTTC. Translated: CASSLGSGSGGEQFF.

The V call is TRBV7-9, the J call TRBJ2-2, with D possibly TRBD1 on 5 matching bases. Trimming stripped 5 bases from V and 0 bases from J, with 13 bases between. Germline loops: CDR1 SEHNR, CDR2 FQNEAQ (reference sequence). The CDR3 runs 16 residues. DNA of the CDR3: TGTGCCAGCAGCCCCCTAAGGACAACGAACACCGGGGAGCTGTTTTTT. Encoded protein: CASSPLRTTNTGELFF. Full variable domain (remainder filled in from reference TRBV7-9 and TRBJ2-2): DTGVSQNPRHKITKRGQNVTFRCDPISEHNRLYWYRQTLGQGPEFLTYFQNEAQLEKSRLLSDRFSAERPKGSFSTLEIQRTEQGDSAMYLCASSPLRTTNTGELFFGEGSRLTVL.

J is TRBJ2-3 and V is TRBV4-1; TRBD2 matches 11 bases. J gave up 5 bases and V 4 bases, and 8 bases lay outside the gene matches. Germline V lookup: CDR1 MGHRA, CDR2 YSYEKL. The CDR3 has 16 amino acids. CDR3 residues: CASSPLAGGPRDTQYF. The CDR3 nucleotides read TGCGCCAGCAGCCCATTAGCGGGGGGGCCGAGAGATACGCAGTATTTT.

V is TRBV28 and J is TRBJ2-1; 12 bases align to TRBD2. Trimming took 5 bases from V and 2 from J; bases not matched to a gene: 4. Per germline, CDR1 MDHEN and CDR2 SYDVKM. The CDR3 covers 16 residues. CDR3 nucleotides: TGTGCCAGCAGTGTGACTAGCGGGAGAGCCTACAATGAGCAGTTCTTC. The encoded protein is CASSVTSGRAYNEQFF.

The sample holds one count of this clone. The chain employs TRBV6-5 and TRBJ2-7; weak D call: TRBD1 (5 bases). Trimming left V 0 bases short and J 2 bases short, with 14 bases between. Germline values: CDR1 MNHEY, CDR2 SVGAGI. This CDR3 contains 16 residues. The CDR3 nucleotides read TGTGCCAGCAGTTACTCGATTCTAGGGGCCACCTACGAGCAGTACTTC. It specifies CASSYSILGATYEQYF.

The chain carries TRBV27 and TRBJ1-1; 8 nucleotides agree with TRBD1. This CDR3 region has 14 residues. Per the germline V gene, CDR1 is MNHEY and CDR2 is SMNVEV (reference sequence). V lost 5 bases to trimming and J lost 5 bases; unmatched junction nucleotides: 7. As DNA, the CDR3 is TGTGCCAGCAGTATCACAGGGGGTCGGACTGAAGCTTTCTTT. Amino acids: CASSITGGRTEAFF.

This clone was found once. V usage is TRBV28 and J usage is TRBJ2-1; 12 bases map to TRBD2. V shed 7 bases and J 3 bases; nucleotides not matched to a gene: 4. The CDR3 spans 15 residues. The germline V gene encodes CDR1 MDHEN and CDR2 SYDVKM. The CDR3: CASTLTSGGYNEQFF. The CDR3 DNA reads TGTGCCAGCACCCTGACTAGCGGGGGCTACAATGAGCAGTTCTTC.

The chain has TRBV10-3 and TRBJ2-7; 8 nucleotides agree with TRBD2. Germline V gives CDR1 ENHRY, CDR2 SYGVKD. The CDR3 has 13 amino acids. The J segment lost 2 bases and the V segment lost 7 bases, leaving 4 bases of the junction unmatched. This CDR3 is CAIKAGAPYEQYF. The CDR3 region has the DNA TGTGCCATCAAAGCGGGGGCGCCCTACGAGCAGTACTTC.

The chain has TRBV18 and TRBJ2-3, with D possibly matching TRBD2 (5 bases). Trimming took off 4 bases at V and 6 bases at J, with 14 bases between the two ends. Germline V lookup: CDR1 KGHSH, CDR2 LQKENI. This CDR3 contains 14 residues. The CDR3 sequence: CASSRASPPDTQYF. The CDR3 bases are TGTGCCAGCTCACGGGCTAGCCCGCCTGATACGCAGTATTTT.

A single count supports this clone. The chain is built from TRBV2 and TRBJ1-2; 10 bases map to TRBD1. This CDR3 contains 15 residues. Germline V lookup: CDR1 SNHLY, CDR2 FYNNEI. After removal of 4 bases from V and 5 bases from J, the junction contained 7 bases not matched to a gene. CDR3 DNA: TGTGCCAGCAGTGCTAGCTCGGGACAGGGGTATGGCTACACCTTC. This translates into CASSASSGQGYGYTF.

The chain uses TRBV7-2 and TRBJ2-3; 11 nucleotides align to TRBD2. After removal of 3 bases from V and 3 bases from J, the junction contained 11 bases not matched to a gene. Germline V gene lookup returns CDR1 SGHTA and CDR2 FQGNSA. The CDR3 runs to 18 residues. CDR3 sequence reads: CASSFLAPGLAATDTQYF. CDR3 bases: TGTGCCAGCAGCTTTCTGGCCCCGGGACTAGCGGCTACAGATACGCAGTATTTT.

The CDR3: CASSESGLASTKNIQYF. DNA of the CDR3: TGCGCCAGCAGTGAGTCGGGGCTAGCGTCAACCAAAAACATTCAGTACTTC. The chain employs TRBV10-1 and TRBJ2-4, with D tentatively TRBD2 (6 bases). V lost 0 bases and J lost 2, with 14 bases in between. Per the germline V gene, CDR1 is WNHNN and CDR2 is SYGVQD (reference sequence). This CDR3 is built from 17 residues.

The CDR3 protein is CASYGNLAKNIQYF. The CDR3 DNA follows: TGTGCCAGCTACGGGAACCTAGCCAAAAACATTCAGTACTTC. The genes are TRBV2 and TRBJ2-4, with D possibly matching TRBD2 (5 bases). This CDR3 comprises 14 residues. Germline V CDR1 and CDR2: SNHLY, FYNNEI. V lost 8 bases to trimming and J lost 0 bases, with 11 bases between them.

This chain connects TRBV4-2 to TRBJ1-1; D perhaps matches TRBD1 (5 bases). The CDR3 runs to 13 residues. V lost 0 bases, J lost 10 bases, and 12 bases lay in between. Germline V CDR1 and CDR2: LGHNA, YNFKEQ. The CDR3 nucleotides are TGTGCCAGCAGCCAAGATTCGGGGGGATCAGCTTTCTTT. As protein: CASSQDSGGSAFF.

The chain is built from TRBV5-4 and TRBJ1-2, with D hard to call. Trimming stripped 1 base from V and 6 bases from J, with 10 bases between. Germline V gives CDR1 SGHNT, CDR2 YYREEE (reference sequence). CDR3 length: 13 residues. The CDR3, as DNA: TGTGCCAGCAGCTTGTACGGAGGACATGGCTACACCTTC. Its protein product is CASSLYGGHGYTF.

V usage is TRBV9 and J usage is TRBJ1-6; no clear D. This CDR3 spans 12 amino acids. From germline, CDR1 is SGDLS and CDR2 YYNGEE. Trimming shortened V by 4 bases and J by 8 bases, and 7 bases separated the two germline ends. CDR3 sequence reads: CASSQRDSPLHF. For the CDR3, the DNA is TGTGCCAGCAGCCAACGCGATTCACCCCTCCACTTT. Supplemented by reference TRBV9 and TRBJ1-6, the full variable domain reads DSGVTQTPKHLITATGQRVTLRCSPRSGDLSVYWYQQSLDQGLQFLIQYYNGEERAKGNILERFSAQQFPDLHSELNLSSLELGDSALYFCASSQRDSPLHFGNGTRLTVT.

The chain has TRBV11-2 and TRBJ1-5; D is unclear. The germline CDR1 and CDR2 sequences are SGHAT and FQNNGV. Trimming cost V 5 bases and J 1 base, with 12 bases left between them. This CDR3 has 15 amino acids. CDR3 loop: CASSPSGRSNQPQHF. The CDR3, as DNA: TGTGCCAGCAGCCCCTCGGGGAGGAGCAATCAGCCCCAGCATTTT.

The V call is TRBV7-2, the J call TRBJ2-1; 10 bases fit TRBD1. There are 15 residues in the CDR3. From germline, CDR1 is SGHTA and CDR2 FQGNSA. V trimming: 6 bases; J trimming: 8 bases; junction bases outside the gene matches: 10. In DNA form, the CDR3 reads TGTGCCAGCAGTACCCGACAGGGGGCAAGGGATGAGCAGTTCTTC. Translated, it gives CASSTRQGARDEQFF. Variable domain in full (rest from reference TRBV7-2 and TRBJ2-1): GAGVSQSPSNKVTEKGKDVELRCDPISGHTALYWYRQSLGQGLEFLIYFQGNSAPDKSGLPSDRFSAERTGGSVSTLTIQRTQQEDSAVYLCASSTRQGARDEQFFGPGTRLTVL.

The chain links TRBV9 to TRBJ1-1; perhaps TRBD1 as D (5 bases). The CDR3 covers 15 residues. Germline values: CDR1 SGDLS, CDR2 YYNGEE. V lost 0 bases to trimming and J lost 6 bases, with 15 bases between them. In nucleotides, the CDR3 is TGTGCCAGCAGCGTAGGATCGATGGAAGGGGCTGAAGCTTTCTTT. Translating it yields CASSVGSMEGAEAFF. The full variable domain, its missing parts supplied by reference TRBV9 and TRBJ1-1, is DSGVTQTPKHLITATGQRVTLRCSPRSGDLSVYWYQQSLDQGLQFLIQYYNGEERAKGNILERFSAQQFPDLHSELNLSSLELGDSALYFCASSVGSMEGAEAFFGQGTRLTVV.